The entry that follows covers one T cell receptor beta chain sequence. Its specificity is not known. Use of 60 Vbeta and 13 Jbeta primers characterized the PCR. Data came from immunoSEQ multiplex PCR; TCRdb stores just in-frame clones and leaves some out. Of 84,000 or so clones in the sample, around four fifths are singletons; the top ten hold around 2.1%. The data stem from a study of cytomegalovirus exposure and HLA in healthy donors. Study outcomes and limitations: Most TCR sequences proved rare, with some public TCRs found in many donors. For most TCR beta V segments, an earlier analysis put the productive rate at about 87% or about 30% of the time.

The sequence was collected from a boy between 10 and 17 years old in good health and CMV-seronegative. Sequenced material: PBMCs.

The CDR3 protein is CASSLELNSYEQYF. CDR3 bases: TGTGCCAGCAGCTTAGAACTGAACTCCTACGAGCAGTACTTC. The gene calls are TRBV7-9 and TRBJ2-7; no reliable D call. V was cut by 1 base and J by 0 bases, with 7 bases left in between. In germline, CDR1 is SEHNR, CDR2 FQNEAQ (reference sequence). The CDR3 runs 14 residues. The full variable domain, with the rest looked up from reference TRBV7-9 and TRBJ2-7, is DTGVSQNPRHKITKRGQNVTFRCDPISEHNRLYWYRQTLGQGPEFLTYFQNEAQLEKSRLLSDRFSAERPKGSFSTLEIQRTEQGDSAMYLCASSLELNSYEQYFGPGTRLTVT.